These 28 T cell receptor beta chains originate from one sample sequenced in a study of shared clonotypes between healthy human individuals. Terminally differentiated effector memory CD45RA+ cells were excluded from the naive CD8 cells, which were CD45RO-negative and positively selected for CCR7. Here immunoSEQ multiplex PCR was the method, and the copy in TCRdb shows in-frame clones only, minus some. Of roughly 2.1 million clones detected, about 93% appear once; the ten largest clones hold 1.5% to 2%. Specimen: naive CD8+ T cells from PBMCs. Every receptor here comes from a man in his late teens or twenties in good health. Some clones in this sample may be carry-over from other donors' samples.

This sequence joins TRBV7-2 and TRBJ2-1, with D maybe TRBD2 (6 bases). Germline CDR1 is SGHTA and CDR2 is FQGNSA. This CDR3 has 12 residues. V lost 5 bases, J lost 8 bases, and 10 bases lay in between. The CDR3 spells CASSGGVDEQFF. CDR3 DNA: TGTGCCAGCAGCGGCGGGGTGGATGAGCAGTTCTTC.

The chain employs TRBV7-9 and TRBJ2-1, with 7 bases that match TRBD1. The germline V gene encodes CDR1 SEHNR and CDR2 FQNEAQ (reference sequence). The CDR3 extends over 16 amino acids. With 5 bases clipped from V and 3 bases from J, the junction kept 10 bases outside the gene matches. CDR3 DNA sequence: TGTGCCAGCAGCCCGAGAGACAGGGCCATCTACAATGAGCAGTTCTTC. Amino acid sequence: CASSPRDRAIYNEQFF.

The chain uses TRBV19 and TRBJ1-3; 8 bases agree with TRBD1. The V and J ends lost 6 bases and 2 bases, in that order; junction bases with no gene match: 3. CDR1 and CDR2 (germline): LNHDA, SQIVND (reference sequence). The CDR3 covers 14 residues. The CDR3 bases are TGTGCCAGTAGCCCGACAGGGGCTGGAAACACCATATATTTT. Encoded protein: CASSPTGAGNTIYF.

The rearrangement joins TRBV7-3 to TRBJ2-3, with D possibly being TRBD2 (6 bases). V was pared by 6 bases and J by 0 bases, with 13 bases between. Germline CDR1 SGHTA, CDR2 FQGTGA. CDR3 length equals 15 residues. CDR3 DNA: TGTGCCAGCAGTCTGGTAGGGAGGAGCACAGATACGCAGTATTTT. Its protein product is CASSLVGRSTDTQYF. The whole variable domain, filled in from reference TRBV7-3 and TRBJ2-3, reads GAGVSQTPSNKVTEKGKYVELRCDPISGHTALYWYRQSLGQGPEFLIYFQGTGAADDSGLPNDRFFAVRPEGSVSTLKIQRTERGDSAVYLCASSLVGRSTDTQYFGPGTRLTVL.

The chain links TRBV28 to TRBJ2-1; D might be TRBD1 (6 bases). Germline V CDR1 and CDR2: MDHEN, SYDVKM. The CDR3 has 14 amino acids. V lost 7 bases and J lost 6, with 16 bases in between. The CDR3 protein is CASNLRGYGNEQFF. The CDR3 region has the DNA TGTGCCAGCAACCTCAGGGGCTACGGCAATGAGCAGTTCTTC.

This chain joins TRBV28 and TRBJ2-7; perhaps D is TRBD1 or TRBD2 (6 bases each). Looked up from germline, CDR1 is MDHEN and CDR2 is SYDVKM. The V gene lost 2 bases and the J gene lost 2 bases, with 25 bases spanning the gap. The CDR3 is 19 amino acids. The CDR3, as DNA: TGTGCCAGCAGTTTAAGAGTGGAGTTCCCCCCACGGGGGCCCTACGAGCAGTACTTC. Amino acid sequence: CASSLRVEFPPRGPYEQYF.

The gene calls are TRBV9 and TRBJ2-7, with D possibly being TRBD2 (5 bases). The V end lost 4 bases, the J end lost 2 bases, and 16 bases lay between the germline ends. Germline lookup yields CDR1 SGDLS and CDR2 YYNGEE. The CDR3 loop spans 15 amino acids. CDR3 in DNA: TGTGCCAGCAGCCCTCGGGATAGTTCTACCTACGAGCAGTACTTC. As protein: CASSPRDSSTYEQYF.

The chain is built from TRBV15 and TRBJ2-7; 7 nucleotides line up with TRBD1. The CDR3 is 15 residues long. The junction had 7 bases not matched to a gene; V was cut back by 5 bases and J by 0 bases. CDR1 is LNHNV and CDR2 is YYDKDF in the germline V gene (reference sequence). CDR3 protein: CATSGMDRSSYEQYF. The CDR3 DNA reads TGTGCCACCAGCGGAATGGACAGGAGCTCCTACGAGCAGTACTTC. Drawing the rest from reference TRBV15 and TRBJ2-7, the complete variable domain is DAMVIQNPRYQVTQFGKPVTLSCSQTLNHNVMYWYQQKSSQAPKLLFHYYDKDFNNEADTPDNFQSRRPNTSFCFLDIRSPGLGDTAMYLCATSGMDRSSYEQYFGPGTRLTVT.

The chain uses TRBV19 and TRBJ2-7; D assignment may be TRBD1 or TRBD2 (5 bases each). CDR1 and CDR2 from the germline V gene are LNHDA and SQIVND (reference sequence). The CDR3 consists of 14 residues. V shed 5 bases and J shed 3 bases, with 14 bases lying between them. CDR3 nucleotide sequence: TGTGCCAGTAGTTCTTCGGGACCTTACTACGAGCAGTACTTC. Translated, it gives CASSSSGPYYEQYF.

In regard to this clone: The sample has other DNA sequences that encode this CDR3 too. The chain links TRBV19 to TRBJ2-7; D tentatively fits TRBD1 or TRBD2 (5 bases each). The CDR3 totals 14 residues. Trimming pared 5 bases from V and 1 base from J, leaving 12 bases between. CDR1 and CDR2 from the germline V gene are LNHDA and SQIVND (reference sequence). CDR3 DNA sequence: TGTGCCAGTAGTCCTCGGGACGGATCCTACGAGCAGTACTTC. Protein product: CASSPRDGSYEQYF.

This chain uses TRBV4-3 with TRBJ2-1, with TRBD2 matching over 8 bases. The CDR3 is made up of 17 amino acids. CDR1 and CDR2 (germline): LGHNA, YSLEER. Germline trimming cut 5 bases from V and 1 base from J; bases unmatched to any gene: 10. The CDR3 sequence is CASSNIIAGLSYNEQFF. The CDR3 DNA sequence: TGCGCCAGCAGCAATATTATAGCGGGATTATCCTACAATGAGCAGTTCTTC.

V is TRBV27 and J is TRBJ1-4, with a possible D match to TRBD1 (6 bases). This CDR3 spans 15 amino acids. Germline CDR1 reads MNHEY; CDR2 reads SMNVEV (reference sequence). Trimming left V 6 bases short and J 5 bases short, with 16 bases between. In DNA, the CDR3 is TGTGCCAGCAGACAGGGCGGAGTCCCGAATGAAAAACTGTTTTTT. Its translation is CASRQGGVPNEKLFF.

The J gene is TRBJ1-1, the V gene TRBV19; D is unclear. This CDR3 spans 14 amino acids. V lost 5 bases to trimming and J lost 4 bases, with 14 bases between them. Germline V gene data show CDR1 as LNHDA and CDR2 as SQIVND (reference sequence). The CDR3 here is CASSSARWATEAFF. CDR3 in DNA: TGTGCCAGTAGTTCAGCCCGCTGGGCCACTGAAGCTTTCTTT.

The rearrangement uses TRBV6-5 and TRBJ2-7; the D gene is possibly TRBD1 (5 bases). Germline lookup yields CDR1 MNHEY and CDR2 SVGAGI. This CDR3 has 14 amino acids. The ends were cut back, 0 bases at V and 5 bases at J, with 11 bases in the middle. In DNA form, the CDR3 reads TGTGCCAGCAGTTACTCAGGCAGGGCGAACGAGCAGTACTTC. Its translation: CASSYSGRANEQYF.

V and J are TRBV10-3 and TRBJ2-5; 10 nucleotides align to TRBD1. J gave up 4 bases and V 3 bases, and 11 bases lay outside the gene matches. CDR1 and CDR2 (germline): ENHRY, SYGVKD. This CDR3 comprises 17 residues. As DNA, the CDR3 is TGTGCCATCAGTGAACCTGGACAGGGGGGGTCCTCAGAGACCCAGTACTTC. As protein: CAISEPGQGGSSETQYF.

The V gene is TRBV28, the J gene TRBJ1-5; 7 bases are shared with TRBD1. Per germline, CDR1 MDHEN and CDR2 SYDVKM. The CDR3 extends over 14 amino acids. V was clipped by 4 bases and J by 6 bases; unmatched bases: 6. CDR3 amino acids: CASSSLTGFQPQHF. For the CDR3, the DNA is TGTGCCAGCAGTTCCCTGACAGGGTTTCAGCCCCAGCATTTT.

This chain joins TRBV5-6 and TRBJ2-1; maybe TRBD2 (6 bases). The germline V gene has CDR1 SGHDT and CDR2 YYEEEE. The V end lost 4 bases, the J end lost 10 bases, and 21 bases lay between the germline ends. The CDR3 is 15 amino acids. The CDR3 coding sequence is TGTGCCAGCAGCATAGGGACTCTTCCTTCCAGGGAGCAGTTCTTC. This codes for CASSIGTLPSREQFF. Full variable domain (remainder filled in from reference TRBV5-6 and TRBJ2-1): DAGVTQSPTHLIKTRGQQVTLRCSPKSGHDTVSWYQQALGQGPQFIFQYYEEEERQRGNFPDRFSGHQFPNYSSELNVNALLLGDSALYLCASSIGTLPSREQFFGPGTRLTVL.

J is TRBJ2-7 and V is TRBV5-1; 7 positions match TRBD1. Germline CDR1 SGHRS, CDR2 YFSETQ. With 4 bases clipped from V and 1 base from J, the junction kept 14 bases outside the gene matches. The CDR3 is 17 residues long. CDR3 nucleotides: TGCGCCAGCAGCCCCGACAGGGTCACTGGATATTCCTACGAGCAGTACTTC. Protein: CASSPDRVTGYSYEQYF.

The CDR3 loop is CASSQGYPGLAASYEQYF. Written as DNA, the CDR3 is TGCGCCAGCAGCCAAGGTTATCCGGGACTAGCGGCATCCTACGAGCAGTACTTC. The chain combines TRBV4-1 with TRBJ2-7, with 11 bases lining up with TRBD2. The CDR3 sequence is 18 residues long. Losses at the gene ends were 1 base for V and 1 base for J; bases not matched to a gene: 9. The germline CDR1 and CDR2 sequences are MGHRA and YSYEKL.

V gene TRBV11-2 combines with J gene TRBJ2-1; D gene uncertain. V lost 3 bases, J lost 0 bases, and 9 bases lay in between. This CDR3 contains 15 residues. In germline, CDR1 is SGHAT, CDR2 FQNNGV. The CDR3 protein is CASSFSRGSYNEQFF. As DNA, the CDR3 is TGTGCCAGCAGCTTCAGCAGAGGCTCCTACAATGAGCAGTTCTTC.

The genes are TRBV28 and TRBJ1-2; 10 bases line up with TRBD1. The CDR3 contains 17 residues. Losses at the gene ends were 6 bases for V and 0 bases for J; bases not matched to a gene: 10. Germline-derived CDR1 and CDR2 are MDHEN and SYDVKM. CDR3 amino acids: CASSSRGQGIANYGYTF. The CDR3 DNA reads TGTGCCAGCAGCTCCCGGGGACAGGGGATAGCTAACTATGGCTACACCTTC.

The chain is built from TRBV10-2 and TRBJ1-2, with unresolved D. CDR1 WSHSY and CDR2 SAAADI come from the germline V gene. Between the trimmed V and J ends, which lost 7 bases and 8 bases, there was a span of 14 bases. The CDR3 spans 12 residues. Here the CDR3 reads CASTLTGGGYTF. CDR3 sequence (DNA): TGCGCCAGCACATTGACCGGAGGGGGCTACACCTTC.

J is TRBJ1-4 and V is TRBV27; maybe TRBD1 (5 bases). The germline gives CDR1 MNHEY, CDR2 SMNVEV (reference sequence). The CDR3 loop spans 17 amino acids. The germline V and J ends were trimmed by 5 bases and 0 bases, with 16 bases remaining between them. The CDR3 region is CASSPREGGATNEKLFF. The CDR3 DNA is TGTGCCAGCAGTCCCCGGGAAGGAGGGGCAACTAATGAAAAACTGTTTTTT. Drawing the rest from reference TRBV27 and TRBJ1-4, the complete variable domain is EAQVTQNPRYLITVTGKKLTVTCSQNMNHEYMSWYRQDPGLGLRQIYYSMNVEVTDKGDVPEGYKVSRKEKRNFPLILESPSPNQTSLYFCASSPREGGATNEKLFFGSGTQLSVL.

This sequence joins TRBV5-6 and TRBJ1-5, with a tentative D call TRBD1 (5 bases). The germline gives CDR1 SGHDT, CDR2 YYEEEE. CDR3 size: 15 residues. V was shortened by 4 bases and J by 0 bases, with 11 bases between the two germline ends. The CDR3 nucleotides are TGTGCCAGCAGCCCACAGGAAAATAGCAATCAGCCCCAGCATTTT. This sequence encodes CASSPQENSNQPQHF.

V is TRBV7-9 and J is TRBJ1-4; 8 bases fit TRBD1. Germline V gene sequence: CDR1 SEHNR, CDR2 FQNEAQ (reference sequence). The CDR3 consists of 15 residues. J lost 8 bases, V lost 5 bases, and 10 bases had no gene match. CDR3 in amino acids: CASSPGQGLDEKLFF. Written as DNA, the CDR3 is TGTGCCAGCAGCCCAGGACAGGGACTTGACGAAAAACTGTTTTTT.

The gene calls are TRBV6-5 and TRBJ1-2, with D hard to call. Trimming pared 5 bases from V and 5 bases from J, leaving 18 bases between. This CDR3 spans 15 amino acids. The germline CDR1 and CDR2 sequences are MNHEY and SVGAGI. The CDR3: CASSTGSRLLYGYTF. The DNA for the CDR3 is TGTGCCAGCAGTACCGGGTCCCGTTTATTATATGGCTACACCTTC.

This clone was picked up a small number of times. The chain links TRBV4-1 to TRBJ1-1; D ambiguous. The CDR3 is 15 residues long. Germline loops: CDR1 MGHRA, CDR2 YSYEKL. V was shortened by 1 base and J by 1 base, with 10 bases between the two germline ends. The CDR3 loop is CASSQAGGGNTEAFF. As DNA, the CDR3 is TGCGCCAGCAGCCAAGCGGGAGGTGGGAACACTGAAGCTTTCTTT.

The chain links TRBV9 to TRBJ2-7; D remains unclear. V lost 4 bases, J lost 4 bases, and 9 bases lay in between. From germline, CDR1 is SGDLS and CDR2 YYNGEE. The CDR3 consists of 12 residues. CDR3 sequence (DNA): TGTGCCAGCAGCCCACCTTATTACGAGCAGTACTTC. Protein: CASSPPYYEQYF. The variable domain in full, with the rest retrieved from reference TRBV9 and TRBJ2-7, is DSGVTQTPKHLITATGQRVTLRCSPRSGDLSVYWYQQSLDQGLQFLIQYYNGEERAKGNILERFSAQQFPDLHSELNLSSLELGDSALYFCASSPPYYEQYFGPGTRLTVT.